These 15 T cell receptor beta chains came from one sample sequenced in a study of CD4 T cell repertoires in COVID-19. Some clones are missing from TCRdb's copy, which holds only in-frame ones; the method was immunoSEQ multiplex PCR. The table includes about 75,000 clones, about four fifths detected once. The specimen comprised CD4+ T cells from peripheral blood, sampled after recovery from COVID-19. The source of these receptors is a human donor who had COVID-19.

The chain recombines TRBV6-6 with TRBJ1-4; D gene uncertain. The V gene's germline CDR1 is MNHNY and CDR2 SVGAGI (reference sequence). The germline V and J ends were trimmed by 10 bases and 3 bases, with 9 bases remaining between them. The CDR3 is 12 amino acids. For the CDR3, the DNA is TGTGCCACAAACGCGGCTAATGAAAAACTGTTTTTT. Translation: CATNAANEKLFF.

The chain recombines TRBV19 with TRBJ2-4; TRBD1 might be the D (6 bases). Trimming left V 2 bases short and J 3 bases short, with 11 bases between. The length of the CDR3 is 15 residues. The V gene's germline CDR1 is LNHDA and CDR2 SQIVND (reference sequence). The CDR3: CASSILSTGKNIQYF. CDR3 in DNA: TGTGCCAGTAGTATATTGTCGACAGGCAAAAACATTCAGTACTTC.

CDR3 nucleotide sequence: TGTGCCAGCAGTGGGGGCGGATGGGGTACAGATACGCAGTATTTT. Translating it yields CASSGGGWGTDTQYF. J is TRBJ2-3 and V is TRBV2; a possible D gene is TRBD1 (5 bases). This CDR3 contains 15 residues. V lost 4 bases and J lost 3, with 14 bases in between. Germline assignment: CDR1 SNHLY and CDR2 FYNNEI.

V and J are TRBV2 and TRBJ1-1; D not resolved. Per germline, CDR1 SNHLY and CDR2 FYNNEI. V dropped 4 bases and J dropped 2 bases, with 8 bases sitting between them. This CDR3 has 13 residues. The CDR3 DNA follows: TGTGCCAGCAGTGCTCAGAGAAACACTGAAGCTTTCTTT. Residues: CASSAQRNTEAFF. The complete variable domain, with remaining parts taken from reference TRBV2 and TRBJ1-1, reads EPEVTQTPSHQVTQMGQEVILRCVPISNHLYFYWYRQILGQKVEFLVSFYNNEISEKSEIFDDQFSVERPDGSNFTLKIRSTKLEDSAMYFCASSAQRNTEAFFGQGTRLTVV.

The chain combines TRBV7-9 with TRBJ2-7; D may be TRBD2 (5 bases). CDR1 is SEHNR, CDR2 FQNEAQ, per germline (reference sequence). This CDR3 contains 14 residues. The V end was cut by 1 base, the J end by 5 bases, with 12 bases between. The DNA for the CDR3 is TGTGCCAGCAGCTTAGGAGGTGAAGCGGACGAGCAGTACTTC. Its translation: CASSLGGEADEQYF.

The chain has TRBV7-3 and TRBJ1-2; D unclear. Germline assignment: CDR1 SGHTA and CDR2 FQGTGA. V shed 4 bases and J shed 7 bases, with 16 bases lying between them. The CDR3 has 14 amino acids. In DNA form, the CDR3 reads TGTGCCAGCAGCTCCGAACCCTGGGATGCTGGCTACACCTTC. This encodes CASSSEPWDAGYTF.

V is TRBV28 and J is TRBJ2-2, with TRBD1 as a possible D gene (6 bases). Trimming removed 8 bases from V and 5 bases from J, with 15 bases in between. The CDR3 spans 14 residues. Germline V gene sequence: CDR1 MDHEN, CDR2 SYDVKM. CDR3 sequence: CASYTGFGTGELFF. The CDR3 DNA reads TGTGCCAGCTACACAGGGTTCGGGACCGGGGAGCTGTTTTTT.

This chain joins TRBV18 and TRBJ2-7, with 7 nucleotides matching TRBD2. The germline V gene has CDR1 KGHSH and CDR2 LQKENI. V was clipped by 5 bases and J by 7 bases; unmatched bases: 14. The CDR3 is made up of 15 amino acids. In DNA form, the CDR3 reads TGTGCCAGCTCAGACGGCCAAGCGGGAATTAGAGAGCAGTACTTC. Its translation is CASSDGQAGIREQYF.

This chain uses TRBV19 with TRBJ1-1; TRBD1 is a possible D gene (6 bases). The germline V and J ends were trimmed by 4 bases and 5 bases, with 14 bases remaining between them. Germline values: CDR1 LNHDA, CDR2 SQIVND (reference sequence). CDR3 length: 14 amino acids. CDR3 sequence: CASSSPGQGTEAFF. The CDR3 DNA reads as TGTGCCAGTAGTAGCCCGGGACAAGGAACTGAAGCTTTCTTT.

The gene calls are TRBV18 and TRBJ2-7; D not resolved. Germline CDR1 and CDR2: KGHSH and LQKENI. V was clipped by 3 bases and J by 5 bases, with 14 bases between them. This CDR3 is 14 amino acids long. CDR3 nucleotide sequence: TGTGCCAGCTCACCTTCCGCAGGTAGCCACGAGCAGTACTTC. Protein: CASSPSAGSHEQYF.

The chain couples TRBV19 to TRBJ2-5, with D possibly matching TRBD1 (5 bases). The CDR3 extends over 14 amino acids. V was clipped by 6 bases and J by 5 bases, with 16 bases between them. CDR1 and CDR2 (germline): LNHDA, SQIVND (reference sequence). The CDR3 bases are TGTGCCAGTAGGATTTCAGGGCTAGGGGAGACCCAGTACTTC. This sequence encodes CASRISGLGETQYF.

The chain is built from TRBV5-1 and TRBJ1-5; TRBD1 might be the D (5 bases). CDR1 is SGHRS and CDR2 is YFSETQ in the germline V gene. This CDR3 has 17 amino acids. V lost 1 base, J lost 6 bases, and 20 bases lay in between. In DNA, the CDR3 is TGCGCCAGCAGCTTGCATCCAATTCGGCAGGGTAGTCAGCCCCAGCATTTT. This translates into CASSLHPIRQGSQPQHF.

V and J are TRBV7-9 and TRBJ2-5; D gene uncertain. The CDR3 sequence is 13 residues long. Trimming left V 6 bases short and J 4 bases short, with 12 bases between. Germline values: CDR1 SEHNR, CDR2 FQNEAQ (reference sequence). CDR3 protein: CASSRPLGETQYF. CDR3 DNA sequence: TGTGCCAGCAGTAGACCCCTCGGAGAGACCCAGTACTTC.

The chain joins TRBV6-1 to TRBJ1-5; D gene unclear. Germline V gene data show CDR1 as MNHNS and CDR2 as SASEGT. CDR3 length equals 14 residues. V was clipped by 7 bases and J by 4 bases, with 14 bases between them. The CDR3 reads CASKDWPQNQPQHF. CDR3 nucleotide sequence: TGTGCCAGCAAGGATTGGCCACAAAATCAGCCCCAGCATTTT.

The rearrangement links TRBV7-9 to TRBJ1-3; the D gene is possibly TRBD1 (5 bases). V was clipped by 4 bases and J by 0 bases, with 13 bases between them. This CDR3 has 16 residues. CDR1 is SEHNR and CDR2 is FQNEAQ in the germline V gene (reference sequence). The CDR3 sequence: CASSSDSSHSGNTIYF. The CDR3 nucleotides read TGTGCCAGCAGCTCCGACAGTTCCCACTCTGGAAACACCATATATTTT.